The 22 T cell receptor beta chains presented below share a single source sample, sequenced in a study of shared clonotypes between healthy human individuals. The method was immunoSEQ multiplex PCR; TCRdb's version includes in-frame clones alone and lacks a portion of them. This sample has around 700,000 clones, with just over 90% found just once. Positively selected for CCR7, the CD45RO-negative cells used as naive CD8 cells excluded terminally differentiated effector memory CD45RA+ cells. The sample comprised naive CD8+ T cells sorted from blood. Every receptor here comes from a young man in good health.

The chain is built from TRBV2 and TRBJ2-7, with a weak D call TRBD2 (5 bases). In germline, CDR1 is SNHLY, CDR2 FYNNEI. There are 14 residues in the CDR3. Trimming stripped 3 bases from V and 4 bases from J, with 13 bases between. The CDR3 DNA is TGTGCCAGCAGTGACCCCTCCGGGGTGTACGAGCAGTACTTC. Translation gives CASSDPSGVYEQYF.

The J gene is TRBJ2-5, the V gene TRBV27; 14 positions agree with TRBD2. Germline CDR1 is MNHEY and CDR2 is SMNVEV (reference sequence). This CDR3 is 16 amino acids long. V shed 6 bases and J 5 bases; nucleotides not matched to a gene: 8. CDR3 nucleotide sequence: TGTGCCAGCAGCCCGGGACTAGCGGGAGCAGGGGAGACCCAGTACTTC. It is translated as CASSPGLAGAGETQYF.

The V gene is TRBV14, the J gene TRBJ2-1, with 9 bases lining up with TRBD1. The CDR3 runs 16 residues. The germline gives CDR1 SGHDN, CDR2 FVKESK. The J segment lost 5 bases and the V segment lost 4 bases, leaving 9 bases of the junction unmatched. CDR3 sequence: CASSPRTGELDNEQFF. CDR3 DNA: TGTGCCAGCAGCCCGCGGACAGGGGAATTAGACAATGAGCAGTTCTTC.

The V gene is TRBV7-8, the J gene TRBJ2-3; D gene unclear. This CDR3 is 16 amino acids long. Trimming stripped 5 bases from V and 0 bases from J, with 15 bases between. Germline-derived CDR1 and CDR2 are SGHVS and FQNEAQ. The CDR3 bases are TGTGCCAGCAGCCTCCCAATCTTTGCTAGCACAGATACGCAGTATTTT. Protein product: CASSLPIFASTDTQYF. The variable domain in full, with the rest retrieved from reference TRBV7-8 and TRBJ2-3, is GAGVSQSPRYKVAKRGQDVALRCDPISGHVSLFWYQQALGQGPEFLTYFQNEAQLDKSGLPSDRFFAERPEGSVSTLKIQRTQQEDSAVYLCASSLPIFASTDTQYFGPGTRLTVL.

This chain uses TRBV28 with TRBJ2-2; D is possibly TRBD1 or TRBD2 (6 bases each). The germline V gene encodes CDR1 MDHEN and CDR2 SYDVKM. The CDR3 spans 18 residues. The V and J ends lost 5 bases and 4 bases respectively, with 23 bases between them. The CDR3 here is CASSQQKTGALGTGELFF. The CDR3 nucleotides read TGTGCCAGCAGTCAACAAAAGACGGGGGCCTTGGGCACCGGGGAGCTGTTTTTT.

The chain uses TRBV9 and TRBJ2-1; a possible D gene is TRBD1 (5 bases). CDR1 and CDR2 (germline): SGDLS, YYNGEE. V shed 3 bases and J shed 0 bases, with 16 bases lying between them. The CDR3 contains 17 residues. The CDR3, as DNA: TGTGCCAGCAGCGCCCCCCGTGGGGCGAGCTCCTACAATGAGCAGTTCTTC. It yields the protein CASSAPRGASSYNEQFF.

The genes are TRBV28 and TRBJ2-1; TRBD1 agrees at 10 bases. There are 18 residues in the CDR3. CDR1 and CDR2 (germline): MDHEN, SYDVKM. J lost 5 bases, V lost 2 bases, and 12 bases had no gene match. The CDR3 region is CASSLTSWEGTGDNEQFF. CDR3 DNA: TGTGCCAGCAGTTTAACTTCGTGGGAAGGGACAGGGGACAATGAGCAGTTCTTC. The full variable domain, rest sourced from reference TRBV28 and TRBJ2-1, is DVKVTQSSRYLVKRTGEKVFLECVQDMDHENMFWYRQDPGLGLRLIYFSYDVKMKEKGDIPEGYSVSREKKERFSLILESASTNQTSMYLCASSLTSWEGTGDNEQFFGPGTRLTVL.

The chain recombines TRBV18 with TRBJ1-2; 10 nucleotides align to TRBD1. This CDR3 has 16 residues. Trimming took 0 bases from V and 5 from J; bases not matched to a gene: 6. Germline-derived CDR1 and CDR2 are KGHSH and LQKENI. CDR3 coding DNA: TGTGCCAGCTCACCACCGTGGGGGACAGGGGAATATGGCTACACCTTC. Its protein product is CASSPPWGTGEYGYTF.

The gene calls are TRBV2 and TRBJ1-3; TRBD1 is a possible D gene (5 bases). Between the trimmed V and J ends, which lost 11 bases and 0 bases, there was a span of 11 bases. In germline, CDR1 is SNHLY, CDR2 FYNNEI. CDR3 length: 13 residues. This chain's CDR3 is CAAGPASGNTIYF. In DNA, the CDR3 is TGTGCCGCGGGACCAGCCTCTGGAAACACCATATATTTT.

V is TRBV6-5 and J is TRBJ1-2; D not resolved. V lost 6 bases and J lost 2, with 13 bases in between. This CDR3 is built from 14 residues. CDR1 is MNHEY, CDR2 SVGAGI, per germline. This chain's CDR3 is CASRNERENYGYTF. CDR3 coding DNA: TGTGCCAGCAGGAACGAAAGGGAGAACTATGGCTACACCTTC.

The chain joins TRBV7-8 to TRBJ2-1; TRBD2 aligns across 10 bases. The V gene end was trimmed by 3 bases and the J gene end by 6 bases; junction bases not matched to a gene: 5. Germline V gives CDR1 SGHVS, CDR2 FQNEAQ. The CDR3 totals 15 residues. CDR3 sequence: CASSLWTSGFNEQFF. In DNA, the CDR3 is TGTGCCAGCAGCTTGTGGACTAGCGGTTTCAATGAGCAGTTCTTC. The full variable domain, in which reference TRBV7-8 and TRBJ2-1 provide the parts outside the CDR3, is GAGVSQSPRYKVAKRGQDVALRCDPISGHVSLFWYQQALGQGPEFLTYFQNEAQLDKSGLPSDRFFAERPEGSVSTLKIQRTQQEDSAVYLCASSLWTSGFNEQFFGPGTRLTVL.

CDR3 DNA sequence: TGTGCCAGCAGTCCGGGACAGCCCACTAACTATGGCTACACCTTC. Amino acid sequence: CASSPGQPTNYGYTF. The chain recombines TRBV28 with TRBJ1-2; 7 positions agree with TRBD1. CDR1 is MDHEN, CDR2 SYDVKM, per germline. J was trimmed by 0 bases and V by 5 bases; bases with no gene match: 6. The CDR3 sequence is 15 residues long.

In its sample, this clone was seen once. The rearrangement uses TRBV28 and TRBJ2-3, with D possibly matching TRBD1 (5 bases). The ends were cut back, 6 bases at V and 2 bases at J, with 12 bases in the middle. Germline lookup yields CDR1 MDHEN and CDR2 SYDVKM. There are 14 residues in the CDR3. CDR3 residues: CASRGQMDTDTQYF. CDR3 sequence (DNA): TGTGCCAGCAGGGGGCAAATGGACACAGATACGCAGTATTTT.

The V call is TRBV10-1, the J call TRBJ2-1; 9 nucleotides match TRBD2. Germline V CDR1 and CDR2: WNHNN, SYGVQD (reference sequence). The CDR3 is 15 residues long. V lost 4 bases, J lost 2 bases, and 3 bases stayed unmatched. The CDR3 DNA reads TGCGCCAGCAGTGTTGCGGGAGGGACCTACAATGAGCAGTTCTTC. This codes for CASSVAGGTYNEQFF.

This chain links TRBV29-1 with TRBJ2-5, with 13 bases aligning to TRBD2. V shed 3 bases and J 5 bases; nucleotides not matched to a gene: 9. This CDR3 region has 16 residues. CDR1 is SQVTM and CDR2 is ANQGSEA in the germline V gene. DNA of the CDR3: TGCAGCGTTGACGTCTGGACTAGCGGGAGTGAGGAGACCCAGTACTTC. It translates to CSVDVWTSGSEETQYF.

This clone was observed a single time. This chain uses TRBV11-3 with TRBJ2-3; unclear D gene. CDR3 length equals 17 residues. Germline loops: CDR1 SGHNT, CDR2 YENEEA. V gave up 0 bases and J gave up 4 bases, with 17 bases separating them. The CDR3 region is CASSLEAPGRVSDTQYF. DNA of the CDR3: TGTGCCAGCAGCTTAGAGGCCCCCGGTCGAGTATCAGATACGCAGTATTTT.

V gene TRBV27 combines with J gene TRBJ2-2, with TRBD2 matching 11 bases. The CDR3 totals 18 residues. Germline values: CDR1 MNHEY, CDR2 SMNVEV (reference sequence). V was pared by 5 bases and J by 2 bases, with 10 bases of the junction left unmatched. CDR3 in amino acids: CASSPTRLAGINTGELFF. CDR3 nucleotide sequence: TGTGCCAGCAGTCCCACTAGACTAGCGGGGATAAACACCGGGGAGCTGTTTTTT.

This clone was seen just once. The rearrangement uses TRBV21-1 and TRBJ2-7; the D call of TRBD1 is as the table states it, not checked on the DNA. TRBV21-1 is a listed pseudogene. CDR3 length equals 20 residues. The CDR3 here is CASSKPGRGQGPHPTYEQYF. The CDR3 nucleotides read TGTGCCAGCAGCAAACCCGGGAGGGGACAGGGGCCGCACCCGACCTACGAGCAGTACTTC.

V and J are TRBV28 and TRBJ2-1; D ambiguous. From germline, CDR1 is MDHEN and CDR2 SYDVKM. This CDR3 has 14 residues. V was trimmed by 4 bases and J by 3 bases, leaving 10 bases between them. The CDR3, as DNA: TGTGCCAGCAGTTCCGTCGGCAGCTACAATGAGCAGTTCTTC. Translation gives CASSSVGSYNEQFF.

The table lists this clone with a count of one. The rearrangement joins TRBV5-1 to TRBJ1-3, with D hard to call. V lost 0 bases and J 0 bases, leaving 7 bases between the germline ends. The CDR3 has 15 residues. Per the germline V gene, CDR1 is SGHRS and CDR2 is YFSETQ. The CDR3 DNA reads as TGCGCCAGCAGCTTGGACCTCACCTCTGGAAACACCATATATTTT. Protein: CASSLDLTSGNTIYF.

The rearrangement links TRBV30 to TRBJ1-4; D is unresolved. Trimming removed 6 bases at V and 0 bases at J, with 8 bases between. CDR1 and CDR2 (germline): GTSNPN, SVGIG (reference sequence). The CDR3 contains 13 residues. DNA for the CDR3: TGTGCCTGCCAGAAAGCAACTAATGAAAAACTGTTTTTT. Residues: CACQKATNEKLFF.

The genes are TRBV5-6 and TRBJ1-5; D ambiguous. Trimming took 0 bases from V and 4 from J, leaving 11 bases between them. The germline V gene has CDR1 SGHDT and CDR2 YYEEEE. CDR3 length: 15 residues. This chain's CDR3 is CASSLDRAGNQPQHF. The CDR3 DNA sequence: TGTGCCAGCAGCTTGGATAGGGCGGGAAATCAGCCCCAGCATTTT.